A single sample gave rise to the 14 T cell receptor beta chains below, sequenced in a study of vaccination effects on CD4 cells after COVID-19. Sequencing was performed with immunoSEQ multiplex PCR; in TCRdb, only in-frame clones are kept and a portion is missing. Of over 45,000 clones listed, around 63% are singletons. Their specific antigens are unknown. Cultured cells yielded isolated CD4+ T cells after roughly 11 days. The source material was CD4+ T cells from PBMCs cultured without peptide, sampled before COVID-19 vaccination. The receptors stem from a human donor who received a COVID-19 vaccine.

This clone was seen a single time. The rearrangement joins TRBV7-2 to TRBJ2-5; either TRBD1 or TRBD2 may fit D (6 bases each). The V end was cut by 3 bases, the J end by 4 bases, with 15 bases between. CDR3 length equals 15 residues. Germline CDR1 is SGHTA and CDR2 is FQGNSA. The CDR3 spells CASSLGRGLGETQYF. Written as DNA, the CDR3 is TGTGCCAGCAGCTTGGGCCGGGGGCTAGGAGAGACCCAGTACTTC.

The chain is built from TRBV7-2 and TRBJ2-2; no clear D gene. V was pared by 1 base and J by 4 bases, with 7 bases between. Germline assignment: CDR1 SGHTA and CDR2 FQGNSA. The CDR3 loop spans 14 amino acids. DNA for the CDR3: TGTGCCAGCAGCTTAGTGAGAACCACCGGGGAGCTGTTTTTT. It translates to CASSLVRTTGELFF.

This chain joins TRBV12-3 or TRBV12-4 and TRBJ1-1; D unclear. This CDR3 comprises 12 residues. V dropped 1 base and J dropped 11 bases, with 11 bases sitting between them. This CDR3 is CASSLDGISAFF. The CDR3 DNA is TGTGCCAGCAGTTTAGACGGGATTTCGGCTTTCTTT.

This rearrangement joins TRBV2 to TRBJ2-7, with 9 bases lining up with TRBD2. Per germline, CDR1 SNHLY and CDR2 FYNNEI. This CDR3 contains 14 residues. The J segment lost 4 bases and the V segment lost 8 bases, leaving 9 bases of the junction unmatched. Here the CDR3 DNA reads TGTGCCAGCCATAGGACTAGCGTACAGTACGAGCAGTACTTC. Translating gives CASHRTSVQYEQYF.

The V call is TRBV5-1, the J call TRBJ2-7; tentatively, D is TRBD1 (6 bases). Trimming took off 3 bases at V and 2 bases at J, with 21 bases between the two ends. This CDR3 is 17 amino acids long. Germline V gives CDR1 SGHRS, CDR2 YFSETQ. The CDR3 nucleotides read TGCGCCAGCAGCTCTACTACTAAAACAGGGCTCCCCTACGAGCAGTACTTC. This codes for CASSSTTKTGLPYEQYF.

For the CDR3, the DNA is TGTGCCAGCCCCCGACTGAATGAAAAACTGTTTTTT. Amino acid sequence: CASPRLNEKLFF. This chain uses TRBV6-5 with TRBJ1-4, with no clear D. The V gene lost 8 bases and the J gene lost 5 bases, with 9 bases spanning the gap. CDR1 is MNHEY, CDR2 SVGAGI, per germline. The CDR3 length is 12 residues.

This clone is termed medium-sized. The chain joins TRBV14 to TRBJ1-1, with a possible D match to TRBD1 (5 bases). CDR3 length: 14 residues. Trimming took off 0 bases at V and 7 bases at J, with 12 bases between the two ends. Germline-derived CDR1 and CDR2 are SGHDN and FVKESK. The CDR3 sequence is CASSQDWGTNEAFF. The CDR3 nucleotides are TGTGCCAGCAGCCAAGATTGGGGCACCAATGAAGCTTTCTTT.

V is TRBV5-5 and J is TRBJ1-1; possibly TRBD1 for D (5 bases). Looked up from germline, CDR1 is SGHKS and CDR2 is YYEKEE (reference sequence). Trimming removed 0 bases from V and 7 bases from J, with 13 bases in between. The CDR3 length is 14 residues. The CDR3 sequence is CASSLDRPGGEAFF. The CDR3 DNA reads as TGTGCCAGCAGCTTGGACAGGCCGGGGGGTGAAGCTTTCTTT.

The rearrangement links TRBV15 to TRBJ2-3, with 9 bases lining up with TRBD2. The ends lost 9 bases at V and 5 bases at J; junction bases unmatched: 9. The CDR3 sequence is 14 residues long. Germline V gene sequence: CDR1 LNHNV, CDR2 YYDKDF (reference sequence). The CDR3 region has the DNA TGTGCCACAGAGGGGCGGGGGGGCCGAGATACGCAGTATTTT. Translating gives CATEGRGGRDTQYF.

The J gene is TRBJ2-7, the V gene TRBV5-1; tentatively, D is TRBD1 (6 bases). CDR3 length equals 15 residues. Trimming shortened V by 7 bases and J by 0 bases, and 17 bases separated the two germline ends. CDR1 is SGHRS, CDR2 YFSETQ, per germline. CDR3 sequence reads: CASSYQGLSSYEQYF. CDR3 in DNA: TGCGCCAGCTCTTATCAGGGGTTAAGCTCCTACGAGCAGTACTTC.

The gene calls are TRBV27 and TRBJ2-2; D unclear. The CDR3 sequence is 15 residues long. The germline V gene encodes CDR1 MNHEY and CDR2 SMNVEV (reference sequence). Deletions cut 6 bases from V and 1 base from J, with 12 bases between. This CDR3 reads CASRNFIRNTGELFF. The CDR3 coding sequence is TGTGCCAGCAGAAATTTTATCAGGAACACCGGGGAGCTGTTTTTT.

CDR3 in amino acids: CASSTSGGITDTQYF. CDR3 sequence (DNA): TGTGCCAGTAGTACCAGCGGGGGGATTACAGATACGCAGTATTTT. The chain couples TRBV19 to TRBJ2-3; 9 nucleotides agree with TRBD2. Germline CDR1 LNHDA, CDR2 SQIVND (reference sequence). J gave up 3 bases and V 4 bases, and 5 bases lay outside the gene matches. This CDR3 has 15 amino acids.

This clone was counted only a few times. The genes are TRBV12-3 or TRBV12-4 and TRBJ1-1, with 8 positions matching TRBD1. CDR3 length: 13 residues. With 6 bases clipped from V and 6 bases from J, the junction kept 6 bases outside the gene matches. DNA of the CDR3: TGTGCCAGCAGGAATCAGGGGGCGTCTGAAGCTTTCTTT. Residues: CASRNQGASEAFF.

A few counts support this clone. The genes are TRBV7-2 and TRBJ1-2; 7 nucleotides match TRBD1. Germline lookup yields CDR1 SGHTA and CDR2 FQGNSA. V was clipped by 5 bases and J by 8 bases; unmatched bases: 14. CDR3 length: 15 residues. Here the CDR3 DNA reads TGTGCCAGCAGCCCCTATCGGACTCACAGGGGAGGCTACACCTTC. The encoded protein is CASSPYRTHRGGYTF.